These 25 T cell receptor beta chains came from one sample sequenced in a study of blood T cell repertoires in COVID-19. Some clones are missing from TCRdb's copy, which holds only in-frame ones; the method was immunoSEQ multiplex PCR. Of fewer than 110,000 clones in the sample, around 92% were seen once. The sample consisted of peripheral blood. The origin of the receptors is a man aged 40-55 years with active or convalescent COVID-19.

The chain couples TRBV19 to TRBJ1-1; perhaps TRBD1 as D (5 bases). V gave up 3 bases and J gave up 3 bases, with 8 bases separating them. Germline V CDR1 and CDR2: LNHDA, SQIVND (reference sequence). The CDR3 totals 13 residues. The CDR3 spells CASSIARDTEAFF. CDR3 bases: TGTGCCAGTAGTATCGCCAGGGACACTGAAGCTTTCTTT.

The V and J genes are TRBV9 and TRBJ2-1, with TRBD2 identical over 14 bases. The V segment lost 3 bases and the J segment 10 bases; nucleotides outside the gene matches: 3. Germline V gene lookup returns CDR1 SGDLS and CDR2 YYNGEE. This CDR3 has 14 residues. CDR3 sequence (DNA): TGTGCCAGCAGCGCCGGGACTAGCGGGAGAGAGCAGTTCTTC. This sequence encodes CASSAGTSGREQFF.

This clone was picked up a small number of times. The sample has other DNA sequences that encode this CDR3 too. V and J are TRBV28 and TRBJ2-6, with a weak D call TRBD1 (6 bases). From germline, CDR1 is MDHEN and CDR2 SYDVKM. V shed 7 bases and J shed 2 bases, with 9 bases lying between them. The CDR3 is 14 residues long. This CDR3 is CASIQGPGANVLTF. The CDR3 DNA reads as TGTGCCAGCATACAGGGTCCTGGGGCCAACGTCCTGACTTTC.

The V gene is TRBV16, the J gene TRBJ1-5; the D gene is possibly TRBD1 (5 bases). Germline V gene data show CDR1 as KGHSY and CDR2 as FQNENV. The germline V and J ends were trimmed by 4 bases and 6 bases, with 13 bases remaining between them. CDR3 size: 14 residues. Here the CDR3 DNA reads TGTGCCAGCAGCCCCCTCGGGGGGGGTCAGCCCCAGCATTTT. Protein product: CASSPLGGGQPQHF.

The chain links TRBV9 to TRBJ1-2; D is unclear. CDR3 length equals 14 residues. The V end was cut by 0 bases, the J end by 3 bases, with 9 bases between. The germline CDR1 and CDR2 sequences are SGDLS and YYNGEE. The CDR3 sequence: CASSVEPGYYGYTF. The CDR3 nucleotides are TGTGCCAGCAGCGTAGAGCCGGGATACTATGGCTACACCTTC.

J is TRBJ2-3 and V is TRBV3-1 (or the pseudogene TRBV3-2); 12 nucleotides agree with TRBD2. The CDR3 is 16 amino acids. The J segment lost 8 bases and the V segment lost 0 bases, leaving 6 bases of the junction unmatched. CDR1 and CDR2 from the germline V gene are LGHDT and YNNKEL (reference sequence). The CDR3 DNA sequence: TGTGCCAGCAGCCAAGAACTAGCGGGAGGTTGGAGTACGCAGTATTTT. Translated, it gives CASSQELAGGWSTQYF.

The genes are TRBV19 and TRBJ1-2, with 8 bases identical to TRBD1. Germline trimming cut 7 bases from V and 4 bases from J; bases unmatched to any gene: 5. CDR1 is LNHDA and CDR2 is SQIVND in the germline V gene (reference sequence). The CDR3 has 13 residues. The CDR3 spells CASTDRAVYGYTF. The CDR3 DNA reads as TGTGCCAGTACGGACAGGGCCGTCTATGGCTACACCTTC.

The chain has TRBV5-1 and TRBJ2-1; 8 bases are shared with TRBD1. Germline V gene sequence: CDR1 SGHRS, CDR2 YFSETQ. The CDR3 loop spans 16 amino acids. V was pared by 0 bases and J by 6 bases, with 8 bases of the junction left unmatched. CDR3 bases: TGCGCCAGCAGCTTGGACGGGCAGGGGGCGTTCAATGAGCAGTTCTTC. It encodes CASSLDGQGAFNEQFF.

The rearrangement joins TRBV4-1 to TRBJ2-2, with D possibly matching TRBD2 (5 bases). The length of the CDR3 is 16 residues. CDR1 MGHRA and CDR2 YSYEKL come from the germline V gene. Trimming cost V 2 bases and J 0 bases, with 10 bases left between them. The CDR3 is CASSQLRVTNTGELFF. The CDR3 DNA follows: TGCGCCAGCAGCCAACTGCGGGTCACGAACACCGGGGAGCTGTTTTTT.

The chain combines TRBV5-6 with TRBJ1-2, with no clear D. CDR3 length: 13 amino acids. V lost 2 bases and J lost 8, with 13 bases in between. The germline V gene encodes CDR1 SGHDT and CDR2 YYEEEE. The CDR3 sequence: CASSFMEGRGYTF. As DNA, the CDR3 is TGTGCCAGCAGCTTTATGGAGGGTAGAGGCTACACCTTC.

This sequence joins TRBV7-9 and TRBJ1-1; D unresolved. CDR1 is SEHNR and CDR2 is FQNEAQ in the germline V gene (reference sequence). The CDR3 covers 13 residues. V gave up 2 bases and J gave up 1 base, with 5 bases separating them. CDR3 in DNA: TGTGCCAGCAGCTTACAGGCGAACACTGAAGCTTTCTTT. Residues: CASSLQANTEAFF.

The rearrangement links TRBV18 to TRBJ1-5, with no clear D. Germline V gene sequence: CDR1 KGHSH, CDR2 LQKENI. Trimming cost V 2 bases and J 6 bases, with 8 bases left between them. The CDR3 is made up of 13 amino acids. The CDR3, as DNA: TGTGCCAGCTCACCAACCTCGGGTCAGCCCCAGCATTTT. This codes for CASSPTSGQPQHF.

This rearrangement joins TRBV4-3 to TRBJ1-2; TRBD1 is a possible D gene (5 bases). There are 16 residues in the CDR3. CDR1 and CDR2 from the germline V gene are LGHNA and YSLEER. The V and J ends lost 4 bases and 2 bases respectively, with 17 bases between them. The CDR3 DNA is TGCGCCAGCAGCCTAGGCGCGTCGGGGGTGAACTATGGCTACACCTTC. It specifies CASSLGASGVNYGYTF.

The rearrangement uses TRBV5-8 and TRBJ2-1; D possibly corresponds to TRBD1 (6 bases). Germline CDR1 reads SGHTS; CDR2 reads YDEGEE. The CDR3 runs to 17 residues. Trimming stripped 2 bases from V and 3 bases from J, with 18 bases between. This CDR3 is CASSFDIGGWDYNEQFF. The CDR3 region has the DNA TGTGCCAGCAGCTTTGACATTGGGGGCTGGGACTACAATGAGCAGTTCTTC. Drawing the rest from reference TRBV5-8 and TRBJ2-1, the complete variable domain is EAGVTQSPTHLIKTRGQQATLRCSPISGHTSVYWYQQALGLGLQFLLWYDEGEERNRGNFPPRFSGRQFPNYSSELNVNALELEDSALYLCASSFDIGGWDYNEQFFGPGTRLTVL.

This sequence joins TRBV16 and TRBJ2-7; 7 bases align to TRBD1. Germline V gene lookup returns CDR1 KGHSY and CDR2 FQNENV. With V trimmed by 1 base and J by 2 bases, 5 bases remained unmatched. The CDR3 covers 15 residues. DNA of the CDR3: TGTGCCAGCAGCCAATTGGTCCAGGGGGCCTACGAGCAGTACTTC. This sequence encodes CASSQLVQGAYEQYF.

The rearrangement uses TRBV10-2 and TRBJ1-3; D is undetermined. Germline loops: CDR1 WSHSY, CDR2 SAAADI. The CDR3 totals 12 residues. Trimming pared 11 bases from V and 1 base from J, leaving 9 bases between. CDR3 in amino acids: CAVQLSGNTIYF. In DNA, the CDR3 is TGCGCCGTTCAACTTTCTGGAAACACCATATATTTT.

The rearrangement uses TRBV4-3 and TRBJ2-3; D might be TRBD2 (6 bases). Trimming shortened V by 8 bases and J by 0 bases, and 9 bases separated the two germline ends. This CDR3 comprises 13 residues. Germline CDR1 is LGHNA and CDR2 is YSLEER. CDR3: CASGTASTDTQYF. The CDR3 DNA follows: TGCGCCAGCGGGACTGCCAGCACAGATACGCAGTATTTT.

The V gene is TRBV27, the J gene TRBJ1-3; 7 bases align to TRBD1. The CDR3 consists of 15 residues. The germline V gene encodes CDR1 MNHEY and CDR2 SMNVEV (reference sequence). The junction had 6 bases not matched to a gene; V was cut back by 5 bases and J by 2 bases. CDR3 coding DNA: TGTGCCAGCAGTCCGGGACAGTTGACTGGAAACACCATATATTTT. Residues: CASSPGQLTGNTIYF.

V usage is TRBV20-1 and J usage is TRBJ1-1, with unresolved D. The CDR3 extends over 11 amino acids. CDR1 is DFQATT and CDR2 is SNEGSKA in the germline V gene (reference sequence). V lost 3 bases, J lost 1 base, and 3 bases lay in between. CDR3 loop: CSASGNTEAFF. In nucleotides, the CDR3 is TGCAGTGCTAGCGGGAACACTGAAGCTTTCTTT.

This clone was found once. The chain employs TRBV18 and TRBJ1-5, with TRBD1 identical over 7 bases. V gave up 0 bases and J gave up 0 bases; unmatched junction bases: 5. The CDR3 contains 17 residues. CDR1 is KGHSH and CDR2 is LQKENI in the germline V gene. CDR3 region: CASSPPSGGYSNQPQHF. The CDR3 nucleotides are TGTGCCAGCTCACCACCTTCAGGGGGGTATAGCAATCAGCCCCAGCATTTT. Together with reference TRBV18 and TRBJ1-5, the CDR3 gives the full variable domain: NAGVMQNPRHLVRRRGQEARLRCSPMKGHSHVYWYRQLPEEGLKFMVYLQKENIIDESGMPKERFSAEFPKEGPSILRIQQVVRGDSAAYFCASSPPSGGYSNQPQHFGDGTRLSIL.

The gene calls are TRBV28 and TRBJ1-5; TRBD1 might be the D (5 bases). The ends were cut back, 6 bases at V and 0 bases at J, with 12 bases in the middle. CDR3 length: 15 amino acids. From germline, CDR1 is MDHEN and CDR2 SYDVKM. The CDR3 DNA reads TGTGCCAGCAGCCAGACAGATTATAGCAATCAGCCCCAGCATTTT. Its translation: CASSQTDYSNQPQHF.

V gene TRBV28 combines with J gene TRBJ1-1, with a possible D match to TRBD1 (6 bases). CDR1 and CDR2 from the germline V gene are MDHEN and SYDVKM. The V end lost 4 bases, the J end lost 4 bases, and 13 bases lay between the germline ends. The CDR3 covers 14 residues. This chain's CDR3 is CASSSAGAGTEAFF. The CDR3 coding sequence is TGTGCCAGCAGTTCGGCAGGGGCAGGCACTGAAGCTTTCTTT.

The sample holds one count of this clone. The chain carries TRBV11-2 and TRBJ1-6, with TRBD1 identical over 9 bases. The germline V gene encodes CDR1 SGHAT and CDR2 FQNNGV. The CDR3 loop spans 14 amino acids. V shed 4 bases, J shed 11 bases, and the junction held 6 bases outside the gene matches. For the CDR3, the DNA is TGTGCCAGCAGCTCTACGGACAGGGGTACACCCCTCCACTTT. Translation gives CASSSTDRGTPLHF.

The chain couples TRBV30 to TRBJ2-5, with TRBD2 matching 11 bases. V was clipped by 4 bases and J by 7 bases; unmatched bases: 11. Germline-derived CDR1 and CDR2 are GTSNPN and SVGIG (reference sequence). The CDR3 totals 15 residues. In nucleotides, the CDR3 is TGTGCCTGGAAGCTTTTAGCGGGAGGGTTGGGGACCCAGTACTTC. Protein: CAWKLLAGGLGTQYF.

The rearrangement uses TRBV28 and TRBJ2-6; D possibly corresponds to TRBD1 (6 bases). The CDR3 totals 18 residues. V was shortened by 7 bases and J by 2 bases, with 21 bases between the two germline ends. From germline, CDR1 is MDHEN and CDR2 SYDVKM. The CDR3 region is CASNTRVTGIPGANVLTF. For the CDR3, the DNA is TGTGCCAGCAACACTCGGGTCACAGGGATCCCTGGGGCCAACGTCCTGACTTTC.